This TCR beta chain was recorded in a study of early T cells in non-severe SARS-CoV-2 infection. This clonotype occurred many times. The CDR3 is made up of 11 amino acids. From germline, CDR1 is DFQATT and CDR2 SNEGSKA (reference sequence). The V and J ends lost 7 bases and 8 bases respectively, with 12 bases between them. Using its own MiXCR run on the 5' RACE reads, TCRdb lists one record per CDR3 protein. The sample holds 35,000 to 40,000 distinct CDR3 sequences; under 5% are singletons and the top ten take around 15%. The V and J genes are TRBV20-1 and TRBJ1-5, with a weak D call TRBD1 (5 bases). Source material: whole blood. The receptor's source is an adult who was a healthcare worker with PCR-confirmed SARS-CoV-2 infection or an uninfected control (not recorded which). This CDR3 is CSVAGTEPQHF. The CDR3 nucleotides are TGCAGTGTGGCAGGGACGGAGCCCCAGCATTTT.